The clone carrying this T cell receptor (beta chain) was picked up a small number of times. Its matching antigen is unknown. The data stem from a study of identical twins. Study-wide results and caveats: The presence of invariant MAIT and iNKT cells could partly confound analyses of zero-insertion sequences. Alpha sequences out of frame and shared by twins had excess low generation probability.

V lost 3 bases, J lost 6 bases, and 8 bases lay in between. Germline V gene sequence: CDR1 PRHDT, CDR2 FYEKMQ (reference sequence). The CDR3 length is 13 residues. A universal primer binding site was introduced by template switching. The final cDNA contained unique molecular identifiers. TCRdb reprocessed the 5' RACE reads via MiXCR and lists one record per CDR3 protein. The table includes roughly 350,000 distinct CDR3 sequences, 10% to 15% detected once. In addition, the sample was reused for a study of yellow fever vaccine responses in identical twins. That source notes: Reported findings indicate that twins' vaccine T cell responses seemed partially convergent, partially personalized.

J is TRBJ2-2 and V is TRBV13, with D unclear. The TCR sequence derives from a woman aged 18-35 years in good health. Sequencing used CD8+ T cells sorted from blood. CDR3 sequence (DNA): TGTGCCAGCAGCTTTTACACAGCCGGGGAGCTGTTTTTT. It specifies CASSFYTAGELFF.